The entry below describes one T cell receptor (beta chain). Antigen unknown. These data belong to a study of T-cell memory formation after mild COVID-19. The study, taken as a whole, reports: CD4+ contracting clones were mainly CM and EM; CD8+ ones, EMRA. The appearance of some responding clones in pre-infection memory suggested that cross-reactive memory joined. Later expanders leaned CD4+, whereas day 15 to 85 contracting clones were balanced CD4/CD8.

Germline V gives CDR1 LNHNV, CDR2 YYDKDF (reference sequence). The CDR3 has 14 residues. The V end was cut by 2 bases, the J end by 6 bases, with 10 bases between. TCRdb reprocessed the 5' RACE reads with MiXCR, giving one entry per CDR3 protein. The table shows hundreds of thousands of distinct CDR3 sequences, with 15% to 20% occurring only once. This chain uses TRBV15 with TRBJ2-2, with a tentative D call TRBD2 (6 bases). This receptor was obtained from a man younger than 30 who had mild COVID-19 (a few samples of this study predate the infection). Cell type and time point are not known. Specimen: PBMCs or a T cell subset sorted from them (not recorded which). Written as DNA, the CDR3 is TGTGCCACCAGCAGACGACTAGTATCCGGGGAGCTGTTTTTT. Its translation: CATSRRLVSGELFF.